This T cell receptor (beta chain) was identified in a study of human T cells and chemical hapten exposure. With respect to this clonotype: The antigen is not known.

This sample's time point: patch test 1, 2 weeks after DPC sensitization. The treatment: therapeutic diphenylcyclopropenone sensitization with weekly scalp DPC. There are 16 residues in the CDR3. Germline values: CDR1 ENHRY, CDR2 SYGVKD. Trimming removed 6 bases at V and 0 bases at J, with 12 bases between. Study-wide results and limits: Following DPC sensitization, TCRs present above 1 in 1000 frequency showed no change.

Per the authors' pipeline: A typical sample had 95,638 TCRs, with roughly 23,224 to 700,000 overall. TCRdb re-called the RACE reads through MiXCR, storing one row per CDR3 protein. TCRdb's processing, not the authors', yielded these V and J calls. This table has 150,000 to 200,000 distinct CDR3 sequences, 14% appearing once. This sequence was found in a woman between 25 and 40 years old with alopecia areata. Some clones in this sample may be carry-over from other donors' samples. The V call is TRBV10-3, the J call TRBJ2-6; D unresolved. The sample consisted of whole blood, taken in connection with sensitization to the hapten diphenylcyclopropenone (DPC). CDR3 sequence: CAISARRLSGANVLTF. The CDR3 DNA follows: TGTGCCATCAGCGCCCGACGGCTCTCTGGGGCCAACGTCCTGACTTTC.